Following are 21 T cell receptor beta chains from one sample sequenced in a study of shared clonotypes between healthy human individuals. Profiling relied on immunoSEQ multiplex PCR, and the TCRdb table lists in-frame clones only, not all of them. In the table there are 2 million to 3 million clones, 80% to 95% of which are singletons. The material sequenced was naive CD4+ T cells from PBMCs. Subset meaning: CD45RA+ positively selected. These receptors all come from a man aged 18 to 29 in good health. Some clones in this sample may be carry-over from other donors' samples.

V is TRBV10-2 and J is TRBJ2-1; 8 bases are shared with TRBD1. V gave up 7 bases and J gave up 7 bases; unmatched junction bases: 9. CDR1 is WSHSY, CDR2 SAAADI, per germline. The CDR3 spans 14 residues. CDR3 sequence: CASTKGQGPNEQFF. CDR3 nucleotide sequence: TGCGCCAGCACCAAAGGACAGGGACCGAATGAGCAGTTCTTC.

V and J are TRBV27 and TRBJ1-5; a weak D match, TRBD1 (5 bases). The germline V gene encodes CDR1 MNHEY and CDR2 SMNVEV (reference sequence). The CDR3 is 17 residues long. Trimming stripped 5 bases from V and 2 bases from J, with 19 bases between. The CDR3 protein is CASSQTRVGPGNQPQHF. The CDR3 region has the DNA TGTGCCAGCAGTCAGACACGGGTGGGGCCTGGCAATCAGCCCCAGCATTTT.

This clone was seen a handful of times. The chain joins TRBV29-1 to TRBJ1-1, with D tentatively TRBD1 (5 bases). V was shortened by 3 bases and J by 3 bases, with 11 bases between the two germline ends. Germline CDR1 and CDR2: SQVTM and ANQGSEA. There are 13 residues in the CDR3. The CDR3 DNA reads as TGCAGCGTTGACGGGGCCCCCCACACTGAAGCTTTCTTT. It translates to CSVDGAPHTEAFF.

This rearrangement joins TRBV9 to TRBJ1-5; a possible D gene is TRBD1 (5 bases). Germline V lookup: CDR1 SGDLS, CDR2 YYNGEE. V lost 4 bases and J lost 3, with 8 bases in between. There are 13 residues in the CDR3. CDR3 sequence reads: CASSRGPNQPQHF. The CDR3 DNA follows: TGTGCCAGCAGCAGGGGTCCCAATCAGCCCCAGCATTTT.

With regard to this clone: The sample carries other DNA sequences with the same CDR3. The chain recombines TRBV5-1 with TRBJ2-1; TRBD2 matches 8 bases. Trimming took 4 bases from V and 0 from J; bases not matched to a gene: 3. The CDR3 contains 15 residues. Germline CDR1 and CDR2: SGHRS and YFSETQ. CDR3 in amino acids: CASSTTSGSYNEQFF. The CDR3 region has the DNA TGCGCCAGCAGCACAACTAGCGGCTCCTACAATGAGCAGTTCTTC.

The V call is TRBV6-1, the J call TRBJ2-7; the D is unclear. With 1 base removed from V and 6 bases from J, the gap between germline ends came to 10 bases. Germline V gene sequence: CDR1 MNHNS, CDR2 SASEGT. The CDR3 consists of 13 residues. The CDR3 here is CASSEDRNLEQYF. The CDR3 nucleotides read TGTGCCAGCAGTGAAGATCGCAACCTCGAGCAGTACTTC.

The chain is built from TRBV15 and TRBJ1-2; 7 nucleotides align to TRBD1. The CDR3 sequence is 14 residues long. CDR1 is LNHNV, CDR2 YYDKDF, per germline (reference sequence). Trimming cost V 0 bases and J 8 bases; bases outside gene matches: 6. In DNA, the CDR3 is TGTGCCACCAGCAGAGATTTCACAGGGGACGGCTACACCTTC. Its protein product is CATSRDFTGDGYTF.

The chain couples TRBV29-1 to TRBJ2-3; 10 nucleotides agree with TRBD1. With V trimmed by 3 bases and J by 4 bases, 4 bases remained unmatched. This CDR3 region has 14 residues. CDR1 and CDR2 (germline): SQVTM, ANQGSEA. The CDR3 DNA is TGCAGCGTTGACTTCGGGACAGGGGCAGATACGCAGTATTTT. Its protein is CSVDFGTGADTQYF.

This clone was counted a single time. The chain employs TRBV7-9 and TRBJ2-5; D is tentatively TRBD1 or TRBD2 (5 bases each). Trimming left V 4 bases short and J 1 base short, with 16 bases between. The CDR3 spans 16 residues. CDR1 and CDR2 (germline): SEHNR, FQNEAQ (reference sequence). The CDR3 here is CASSSGTGNPQETQYF. In nucleotides, the CDR3 is TGTGCCAGCAGCTCAGGGACGGGAAACCCCCAAGAGACCCAGTACTTC.

CDR3 DNA: TGCGCCAGCACCTGGGGAGGACAGGCGATGGCAGATACGCAGTATTTT. It encodes CASTWGGQAMADTQYF. This sequence joins TRBV5-1 and TRBJ2-3, with D perhaps TRBD1 (7 bases). From germline, CDR1 is SGHRS and CDR2 YFSETQ. V dropped 6 bases and J dropped 4 bases, with 21 bases sitting between them. The CDR3 is 16 amino acids.

The chain uses TRBV21-1 and TRBJ2-3. TRBV21-1 is reported as a pseudogene. This CDR3 spans 15 amino acids. CDR3 amino acids: CASRGTVGPLDTQYF. CDR3 sequence (DNA): TGTGCCAGCAGGGGGACGGTAGGACCATTAGATACGCAGTATTTT.

This clone has a single count. This rearrangement joins TRBV9 to TRBJ1-3; a possible D gene is TRBD1 (6 bases). The CDR3 loop spans 13 amino acids. Germline values: CDR1 SGDLS, CDR2 YYNGEE. V lost 3 bases and J 4 bases, leaving 8 bases between the germline ends. CDR3 residues: CASSGDIGNTIYF. CDR3 bases: TGTGCCAGCAGCGGGGACATAGGAAACACCATATATTTT.

The V gene is TRBV4-1, the J gene TRBJ1-4; D unresolved. Germline values: CDR1 MGHRA, CDR2 YSYEKL. CDR3 size: 14 residues. V lost 1 base and J lost 7, with 10 bases in between. CDR3 coding DNA: TGCGCCAGCAGCCAAGTGGCAGGACTTGAAAAACTGTTTTTT. It codes for CASSQVAGLEKLFF.

The V call is TRBV29-1, the J call TRBJ2-7; D is unresolved. V lost 4 bases and J 0 bases, leaving 10 bases between the germline ends. This CDR3 contains 13 residues. Germline V gene sequence: CDR1 SQVTM, CDR2 ANQGSEA. The CDR3 protein is CSVGSRSSYEQYF. The CDR3 bases are TGCAGCGTTGGTTCGAGGAGCTCCTACGAGCAGTACTTC.

This chain connects TRBV7-2 to TRBJ2-1, with 9 bases lining up with TRBD2. Germline lookup yields CDR1 SGHTA and CDR2 FQGNSA. This CDR3 is built from 15 residues. V shed 6 bases and J 8 bases; nucleotides not matched to a gene: 11. CDR3 sequence reads: CASRPGPSGIDEQFF. CDR3 in DNA: TGTGCCAGCAGGCCAGGCCCTAGCGGGATAGATGAGCAGTTCTTC.

The genes are TRBV9 and TRBJ2-7, with 9 bases that match TRBD1. The V gene end was trimmed by 4 bases and the J gene end by 1 base; junction bases not matched to a gene: 3. CDR3 length: 14 residues. Germline assignment: CDR1 SGDLS and CDR2 YYNGEE. The DNA for the CDR3 is TGTGCCAGCAGCACGGGGACAGGGTCCTACGAGCAGTACTTC. This gives the protein CASSTGTGSYEQYF. Drawing the rest from reference TRBV9 and TRBJ2-7, the complete variable domain is DSGVTQTPKHLITATGQRVTLRCSPRSGDLSVYWYQQSLDQGLQFLIQYYNGEERAKGNILERFSAQQFPDLHSELNLSSLELGDSALYFCASSTGTGSYEQYFGPGTRLTVT.

As concerns this clone: The junction does not match germline at one end; this may be a read error. The rearrangement joins TRBV14 to TRBJ1-4; no definite D call. Germline V gene lookup returns CDR1 SGHDN and CDR2 FVKESK. The CDR3 loop spans 16 amino acids. CDR3 protein: CASSQYLGPVGEKLFF. The CDR3, as DNA: TGTGCTAGCAGCCAGTACCTGGGTCCCGTGGGGGAAAAACTGTTTTTT.

V usage is TRBV18 and J usage is TRBJ2-3; D not certain. This CDR3 contains 16 residues. Between the trimmed V and J ends, which lost 5 bases and 0 bases, there was a span of 15 bases. In germline, CDR1 is KGHSH, CDR2 LQKENI. CDR3 nucleotide sequence: TGTGCCAGCTCAGCCATGACACGACGGAGCACAGATACGCAGTATTTT. Translated, it gives CASSAMTRRSTDTQYF.

V usage is TRBV5-1 and J usage is TRBJ2-3; 8 bases line up with TRBD1. CDR1 is SGHRS and CDR2 is YFSETQ in the germline V gene. The CDR3 extends over 15 amino acids. V was clipped by 4 bases and J by 4 bases; unmatched bases: 8. CDR3 protein: CASSPDGTGADTQYF. In DNA form, the CDR3 reads TGCGCCAGCAGCCCCGACGGGACAGGCGCAGATACGCAGTATTTT. The complete variable domain, with remaining parts taken from reference TRBV5-1 and TRBJ2-3, reads KAGVTQTPRYLIKTRGQQVTLSCSPISGHRSVSWYQQTPGQGLQFLFEYFSETQRNKGNFPGRFSGRQFSNSRSEMNVSTLELGDSALYLCASSPDGTGADTQYFGPGTRLTVL.

This clone was detected only once. V usage is TRBV6-1 and J usage is TRBJ2-7, with a possible D match to TRBD1 (5 bases). This CDR3 is built from 13 residues. The ends were cut back, 7 bases at V and 5 bases at J, with 15 bases in the middle. Germline V gives CDR1 MNHNS, CDR2 SASEGT. The CDR3 is CASIDQGSHEQYF. The CDR3 nucleotides read TGTGCCAGCATAGATCAGGGAAGCCACGAGCAGTACTTC.

This chain joins TRBV19 and TRBJ1-2; TRBD1 might be the D (6 bases). Germline V lookup: CDR1 LNHDA, CDR2 SQIVND (reference sequence). The CDR3 consists of 12 residues. With 5 bases removed from V and 8 bases from J, the gap between germline ends came to 12 bases. The CDR3 region has the DNA TGTGCCAGTAGTTTCTACAGGGAAGGCTACACCTTC. Protein product: CASSFYREGYTF. The full variable domain, its missing parts supplied by reference TRBV19 and TRBJ1-2, is DGGITQSPKYLFRKEGQNVTLSCEQNLNHDAMYWYRQDPGQGLRLIYYSQIVNDFQKGDIAEGYSVSREKKESFPLTVTSAQKNPTAFYLCASSFYREGYTFGSGTRLTVV.